This TCR beta chain was retrieved from a study of blood T cell repertoires in COVID-19. As for the study in general: Material from acute and convalescent COVID-19 was sourced from the United States, Italy and Spain. The cDNA or gDNA used as material had been derived from T cells, B-cell-depleted T cells, or PBMCs.

Under the authors' procedure: Reference gene primer amplification gave nucleated cell count estimates. Clones were read by immunoSEQ multiplex PCR, and TCRdb kept only the in-frame ones, dropping some. Clone size and V and J calls were adopted from that table, with D and trimming inferred from the DNA. The sample carries about 120,000 clones, around 81% recorded once. The sample comprised peripheral blood. The clonotype originates from a woman aged 50 to 60 with acute or convalescent COVID-19.

The CDR3 loop reads CASSARGQGRSYNEQFF. DNA of the CDR3: TGTGCCAGCAGCGCCCGCGGACAGGGACGCTCCTACAATGAGCAGTTCTTC. The chain links TRBV21-1 to TRBJ2-1; TRBD1, as called in the table, went unchecked against the DNA. TRBV21-1 constitutes a pseudogene. This CDR3 has 17 amino acids.